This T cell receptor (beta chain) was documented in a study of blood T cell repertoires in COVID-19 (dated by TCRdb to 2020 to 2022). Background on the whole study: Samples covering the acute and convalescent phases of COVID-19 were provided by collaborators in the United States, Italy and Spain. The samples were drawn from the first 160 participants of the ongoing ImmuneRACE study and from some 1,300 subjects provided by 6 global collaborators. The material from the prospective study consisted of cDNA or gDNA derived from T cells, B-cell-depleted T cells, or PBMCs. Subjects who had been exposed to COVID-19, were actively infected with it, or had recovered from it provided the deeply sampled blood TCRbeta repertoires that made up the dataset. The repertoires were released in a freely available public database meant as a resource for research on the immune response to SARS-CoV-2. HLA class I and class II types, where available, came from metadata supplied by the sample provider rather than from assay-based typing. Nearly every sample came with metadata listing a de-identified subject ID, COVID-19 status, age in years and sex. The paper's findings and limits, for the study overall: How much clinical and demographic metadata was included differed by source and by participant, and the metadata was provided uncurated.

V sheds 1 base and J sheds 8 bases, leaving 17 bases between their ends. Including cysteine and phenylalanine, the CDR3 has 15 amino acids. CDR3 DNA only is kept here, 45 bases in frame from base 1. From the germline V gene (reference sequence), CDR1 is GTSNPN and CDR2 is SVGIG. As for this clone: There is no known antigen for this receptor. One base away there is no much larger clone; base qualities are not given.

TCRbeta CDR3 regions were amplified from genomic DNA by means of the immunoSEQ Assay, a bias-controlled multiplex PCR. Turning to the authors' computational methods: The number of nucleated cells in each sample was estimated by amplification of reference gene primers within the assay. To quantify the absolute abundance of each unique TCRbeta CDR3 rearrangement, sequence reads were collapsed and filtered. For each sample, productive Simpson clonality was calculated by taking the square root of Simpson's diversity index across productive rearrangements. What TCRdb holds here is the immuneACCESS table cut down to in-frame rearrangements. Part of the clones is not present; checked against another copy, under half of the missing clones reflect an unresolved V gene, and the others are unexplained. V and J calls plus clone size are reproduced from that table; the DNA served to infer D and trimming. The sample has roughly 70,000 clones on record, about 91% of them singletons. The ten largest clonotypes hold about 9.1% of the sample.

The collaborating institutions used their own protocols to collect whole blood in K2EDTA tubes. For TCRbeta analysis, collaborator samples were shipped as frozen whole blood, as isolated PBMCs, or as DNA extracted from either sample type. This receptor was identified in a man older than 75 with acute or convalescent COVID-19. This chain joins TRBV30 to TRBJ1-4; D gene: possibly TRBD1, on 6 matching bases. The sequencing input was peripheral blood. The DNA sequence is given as TGTGCCTGGAGTGCCCCGGGACACCGATTCGAAAAACTGTTTTTT. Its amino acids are CAWSAPGHRFEKLFF. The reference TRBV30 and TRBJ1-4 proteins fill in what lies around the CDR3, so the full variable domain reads SQTIHQWPATLVQPVGSPLSLECTVEGTSNPNLYWYRQAAGRGLQLLFYSVGIGQISSEVPQNLSASRPQDRQFILSSKKLLLSDSGFYLCAWSAPGHRFEKLFFGSGTQLSVL.